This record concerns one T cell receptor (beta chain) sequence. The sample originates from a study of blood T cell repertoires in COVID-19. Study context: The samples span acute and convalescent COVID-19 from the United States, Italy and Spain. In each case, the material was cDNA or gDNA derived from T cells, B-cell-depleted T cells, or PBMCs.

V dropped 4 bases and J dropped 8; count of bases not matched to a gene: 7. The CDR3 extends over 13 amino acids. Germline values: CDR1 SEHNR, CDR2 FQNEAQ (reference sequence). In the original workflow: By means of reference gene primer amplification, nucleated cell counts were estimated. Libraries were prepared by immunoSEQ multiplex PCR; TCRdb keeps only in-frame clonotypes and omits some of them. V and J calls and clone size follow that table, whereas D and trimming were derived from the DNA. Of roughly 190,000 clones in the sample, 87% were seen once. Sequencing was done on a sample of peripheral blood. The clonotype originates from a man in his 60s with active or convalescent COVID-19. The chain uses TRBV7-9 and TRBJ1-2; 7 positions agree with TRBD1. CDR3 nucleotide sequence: TGTGCCAGCAGCTCCTACAGGGGCCAGGGCTACACCTTC. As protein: CASSSYRGQGYTF.